Described below is a single T cell receptor (beta chain) sequence and its context. Data came from immunoSEQ multiplex PCR; TCRdb stores just in-frame clones and leaves some out. The data contain about 75,000 clones, roughly 94% of them singletons. The data were obtained in a study of control samples from healthy donors and cancer patients. Losses at the gene ends were 10 bases for V and 0 bases for J; bases not matched to a gene: 7. Germline V gene sequence: CDR1 MNHEY, CDR2 SVGAGI. The CDR3 consists of 15 residues. Sequenced sample: blood. V gene TRBV6-5 combines with J gene TRBJ2-7; 12 bases are shared with TRBD2. This sequence was found in a woman in her thirties or forties in good health. The CDR3 spells CATTSGGSNSYEQYF. CDR3 nucleotide sequence: TGTGCCACCACTAGCGGGGGGTCCAACTCCTACGAGCAGTACTTC.